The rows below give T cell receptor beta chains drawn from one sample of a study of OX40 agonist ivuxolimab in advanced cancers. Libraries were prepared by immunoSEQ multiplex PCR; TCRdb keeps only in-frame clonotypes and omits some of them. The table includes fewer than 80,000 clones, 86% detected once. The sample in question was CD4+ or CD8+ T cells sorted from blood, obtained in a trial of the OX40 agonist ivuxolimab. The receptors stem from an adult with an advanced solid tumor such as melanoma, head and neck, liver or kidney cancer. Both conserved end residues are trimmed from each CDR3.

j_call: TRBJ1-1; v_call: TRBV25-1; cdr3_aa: ASSPRDRGLNTEAF
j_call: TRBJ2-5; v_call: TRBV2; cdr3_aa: ASSESRRETQY
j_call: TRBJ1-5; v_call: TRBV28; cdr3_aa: ASRSPGRTGRDQPQH
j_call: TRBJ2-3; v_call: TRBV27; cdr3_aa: ASSPKGLSVITDTQY
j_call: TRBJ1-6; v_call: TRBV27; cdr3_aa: ASSLSRDRGLKNSPLH
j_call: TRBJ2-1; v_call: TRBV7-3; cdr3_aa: ASSPRALDEQF
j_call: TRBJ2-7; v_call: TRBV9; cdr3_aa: ASSAGDSHEQY
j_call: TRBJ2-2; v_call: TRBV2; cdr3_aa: ASSPTGFTGELF
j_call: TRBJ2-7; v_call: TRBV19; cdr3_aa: ASSMGATNSYEQY
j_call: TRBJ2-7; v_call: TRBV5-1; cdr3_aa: ASSFRGSPYEQY
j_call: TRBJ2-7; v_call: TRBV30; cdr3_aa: AWSVRVYYEQY
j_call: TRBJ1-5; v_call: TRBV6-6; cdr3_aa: ASNPGGEGRNQPQH
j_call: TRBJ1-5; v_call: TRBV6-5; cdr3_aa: ASSRTGRDQPQH
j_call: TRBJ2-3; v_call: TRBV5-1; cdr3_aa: ASRSGTGEDTQY
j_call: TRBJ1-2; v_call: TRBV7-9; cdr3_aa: ASSLGGRGGYT
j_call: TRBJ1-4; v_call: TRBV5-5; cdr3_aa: ASSLWRGARNEKLF
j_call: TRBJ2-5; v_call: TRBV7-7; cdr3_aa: ASSLDSGAGQETQY
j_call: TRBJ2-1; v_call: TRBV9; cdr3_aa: ASSVEGVTYNEQF
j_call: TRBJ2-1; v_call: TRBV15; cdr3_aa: ATSSYGAGGPTYNEQF